This T cell receptor (beta chain) originates from a study of blood T cell repertoires in COVID-19. This CDR3 spans 15 amino acids. V dropped 7 bases and J dropped 10; count of bases not matched to a gene: 13. CDR1 and CDR2 from the germline V gene are LGHDT and YNNKEL (reference sequence). Seattle's cohort entered during active infection and was followed longitudinally. In the original processing: It was from reference gene primer amplification that nucleated cell counts were estimated. Libraries were prepared by immunoSEQ multiplex PCR; TCRdb keeps only in-frame clonotypes and omits some of them. The V and J calls and clone size come from that table; D and trimming were worked out from the DNA. This sample yields under 250,000 clones, of which roughly 88% are seen a single time; 5.5% to 6.5% belongs to the top ten.

Sequencing input: peripheral blood. V and J are TRBV3-1 (or the pseudogene TRBV3-2) and TRBJ2-1, with 10 positions matching TRBD2. The origin of this receptor is a woman at least 80 years old with COVID-19, enrolled during active disease. The CDR3 DNA follows: TGTGCCAGCACCTATGGAGGAGCGGGGGGGAACGAGCAGTTCTTC. It is translated as CASTYGGAGGNEQFF.